This section outlines one T cell receptor (beta chain) sequence together with its context. Its antigen is as yet unknown. Only in-frame clones appear in the TCRdb table, and some are missing; sequencing was by immunoSEQ multiplex PCR. The data show 95,000 to 150,000 clones, roughly 91% seen once. Germline loops: CDR1 SGHVS, CDR2 FNYEAQ. J gave up 6 bases and V 5 bases, and 6 bases lay outside the gene matches. The CDR3 is 15 residues long. The data originate from a study of T cell responses to AZD1222 COVID-19 vaccine. Study-level findings and limits: After the peak T cell response, and only then, were repertoires sampled. A mostly white British donor set with more females was recruited, and clonal diversity was possibly underestimated. Nearly half of spike-specific TCRs reportedly go after variant regions that carry no mutations.

Second-dose recipients at about 4 or about 12 weeks were treated as one pooled group. The receptor's source is an adult who received the AZD1222 COVID-19 vaccine. V gene TRBV7-6 combines with J gene TRBJ2-3, with TRBD2 identical over 12 bases. Material: peripheral blood, obtained 28 days after the second AZD1222 dose. Written as DNA, the CDR3 is TGTGCCAGCAGCCTCTCGCTAGCGGGGGGGGATACGCAGTATTTT. Its protein product is CASSLSLAGGDTQYF.